This T cell receptor beta chain was recorded in a study of blood T cells in healthy people across ages. Study-wide results and caveats: Naive CD4+ cells and diversity were both higher in long-lived donors than in aged donors. Investigators treated diversity estimates from one million T cells as underestimates.

Note on this clonotype: Its antigen is still unknown.

Germline CDR1 is SGHTA and CDR2 is FQGNSA. V was shortened by 2 bases and J by 11 bases, with 9 bases between the two germline ends. The CDR3 runs 11 residues. Through a sample-barcoded 5' primer and a J-beta primer mix, a second PCR was run for 7 to 11 cycles. Tags on each cDNA molecule came from a template-switch adaptor with 12 random nucleotides. TCRdb called the 5' RACE reads again in MiXCR, with one record for every CDR3 protein. Of about 1.5 million distinct CDR3 sequences listed, roughly 43% were seen once; the top ten hold 4%. Specimen: blood. This chain links TRBV7-2 with TRBJ1-2, with unresolved D. The clonotype was recovered from a woman under 30 in good health. The CDR3 sequence: CASSLSWEYTF. The CDR3 nucleotides are TGTGCCAGCAGCTTAAGCTGGGAATACACCTTC.